Listed below are T cell receptor beta chains from one sample, sequenced in a study of T cell clonotyping in hematopoietic cell transplantation. Assay: immunoSEQ multiplex PCR; the TCRdb copy retains only in-frame clones and omits some. The sample has roughly 5,000 clones, around 80% seen once. The sequencing here drew on PBMCs, taken 100 days after allogeneic stem cell transplant. These receptors were taken from a male patient in his fifties who had an allogeneic stem cell transplant from an unrelated donor, so the T cells may come from the graft donor. Some clones in this sample may be carry-over from other donors' samples. The CDR3 runs from the conserved cysteine through the conserved F or W. The order of the fields is V gene, J gene, D gene, clone size, CDR3 DNA, CDR3 protein. The D gene is left open where the match is weak. Only some rows state a clone size, as once, few, many or a class for expanded clones.

TRBV6-5	TRBJ2-7	TRBD2	.	TGTGCCAGCAGTGCAACTAGCGGGTGGTTATACGAGCAGTACTTC	CASSATSGWLYEQYF
TRBV10-3	TRBJ1-2	.	.	TGTGCCATCAGTGGTCTTTTTGAGGTTAACTATGGCTACACCTTC	CAISGLFEVNYGYTF
TRBV25-1	TRBJ1-2	TRBD1	.	TGTGCCAGCAGATTCGGGACAGGGGGAGGCTACACCTTC	CASRFGTGGGYTF
TRBV5-1	TRBJ2-3	TRBD2	.	TGCGCCAGCAGCACTAGCGGGAGCACAGATACGCAGTATTTT	CASSTSGSTDTQYF
TRBV5-4	TRBJ2-7	.	.	TGTGCCAGCAGCTTGGAGGGGCCATACGAGCAGTACTTC	CASSLEGPYEQYF
TRBV7-2	TRBJ1-3	TRBD1	.	TGTGCCAGCAGCTTAGGACAGGGGAACACCATATATTTT	CASSLGQGNTIYF
TRBV5-4	TRBJ2-5	.	.	TGTGCCAGCAGCTTGGTAGGTAGTGGGGAGCAGTACTTC	CASSLVGSGEQYF
TRBV10-3	TRBJ1-1	.	.	TGTGCCATCAGTTCATCTCTGAACACTGAAGCTTTCTTT	CAISSSLNTEAFF
TRBV4-3	TRBJ2-7	TRBD2	.	TGCGCCAGCAGCCAAGATTGGGGGGGCTACGAGCAGTACTTC	CASSQDWGGYEQYF
TRBV7-9	TRBJ1-2	TRBD1	.	TGTGCCAGCAGTTGGACAGGGGTGGGCTACACCTTC	CASSWTGVGYTF
TRBV2	TRBJ1-5	TRBD1	.	TGTGCCAGCAGTGTTGGGCGGCTTTCAGGGGGACCCCAGCATTTT	CASSVGRLSGGPQHF
TRBV30	TRBJ1-1	TRBD1	.	TGTGCTTGGAGGACAGGGCAACCTGGTATGAACACTGAAGCTTTCTTT	CAWRTGQPGMNTEAFF
TRBV27	TRBJ1-2	.	.	TGTGCCAGCGGCGGGATCTATGGCTACACCTTC	CASGGIYGYTF
TRBV27	TRBJ2-7	.	.	TGTGCCAGCAGTTTACAGTTCTCCAAGGTCTACGAGCAGTACTTC	CASSLQFSKVYEQYF
TRBV5-1	TRBJ2-7	.	.	TGCGCCAGCAGCTTGGAGGTCAGCAACTCCTACGAGCAGTACTTC	CASSLEVSNSYEQYF
TRBV30	TRBJ2-1	TRBD2	.	TGTGCCTGGAGTCGGCTAGCGGCTGGTGAGCAGTTCTTC	CAWSRLAAGEQFF
TRBV27	TRBJ2-7	TRBD1	.	TGTGCCAGCAGTTTGGGACAGGCGCTCTACGAGCAGTACTTC	CASSLGQALYEQYF
TRBV29-1	TRBJ2-7	TRBD2	.	TGCAGCGTTGACGGGGGGGACGAGCAGTACTTC	CSVDGGDEQYF
TRBV9	TRBJ1-2	TRBD1	.	TGTGCCAGCAGCGTCCGGGACAGGGGGACCGACTATGGCTACACCTTC	CASSVRDRGTDYGYTF
TRBV5-1	TRBJ2-5	.	large	TGCGCCAGCAGCTACCGGGACCAACAAGAGACCCAGTACTTC	CASSYRDQQETQYF
TRBV7-2	TRBJ2-3	TRBD2	.	TGTGCCAGCAGCCCAAACCTCCGGACTAGCAGACTCACAGATACGCAGTATTTT	CASSPNLRTSRLTDTQYF
TRBV30	TRBJ1-2	.	.	TGTGCCCGGGAAGAGAACTATGGCTACACCTTC	CAREENYGYTF
TRBV29-1	TRBJ2-7	.	.	TGCAGCGTCACAACTATTTCCTACGAGCAGTACTTC	CSVTTISYEQYF
TRBV30	TRBJ2-7	.	.	TGTGCCTGGAGTGTACCCCCGACCAACGAGCAGTACTTC	CAWSVPPTNEQYF
TRBV5-6	TRBJ2-1	.	.	TGTGCCAGCTTTAGAGGACCTGGGGACAATGAGCAGTTCTTC	CASFRGPGDNEQFF
TRBV6-5	TRBJ2-1	.	.	TGTGCCAGCAGCCGCCCGGAGGATGAGCAGTTCTTC	CASSRPEDEQFF
TRBV5-6	TRBJ2-3	TRBD1	.	TGTGCCAGCAGCTTCTTCGGGACAGCTAGCACAGATACGCAGTATTTT	CASSFFGTASTDTQYF
TRBV5-1	TRBJ2-5	.	.	TGCGCCAGCAGCCCCGGGACGGAAGAGACCCAGTACTTC	CASSPGTEETQYF
TRBV6-1	TRBJ1-2	.	.	TGTGCCAGCAGTGAGATAAACAGGTACTATGGCTACACCTTC	CASSEINRYYGYTF
TRBV5-1	TRBJ2-5	TRBD2	.	TGCGCCAGCAGCCTTAGCCCAGCGGGGGTTCTCCCCGCGACCCAGTACTTC	CASSLSPAGVLPATQYF
TRBV7-2	TRBJ2-7	TRBD1	.	TGTGCCAGCAGCCACGACAGGGGGCCCCGGGAGCAGTACTTC	CASSHDRGPREQYF
TRBV27	TRBJ2-1	.	.	TGTGCCAGCAGTTTTGTGGGGGGGCAGAACTACAATGAGCAGTTCTTC	CASSFVGGQNYNEQFF
TRBV28	TRBJ1-1	TRBD1	.	TGTGCCAGCAGTCCGTCAGACAGGGGGAACACTGAAGCTTTCTTT	CASSPSDRGNTEAFF
TRBV30	TRBJ2-7	TRBD1	.	TGTGCCTGGGGGGGACAGGGTCGCGAGCAGTACTTC	CAWGGQGREQYF
TRBV10-3	TRBJ2-4	TRBD1	once	TGTGCCATCAGTGAATCCGGGACAGGGCTAGCCAAAAACATTCAGTACTTC	CAISESGTGLAKNIQYF